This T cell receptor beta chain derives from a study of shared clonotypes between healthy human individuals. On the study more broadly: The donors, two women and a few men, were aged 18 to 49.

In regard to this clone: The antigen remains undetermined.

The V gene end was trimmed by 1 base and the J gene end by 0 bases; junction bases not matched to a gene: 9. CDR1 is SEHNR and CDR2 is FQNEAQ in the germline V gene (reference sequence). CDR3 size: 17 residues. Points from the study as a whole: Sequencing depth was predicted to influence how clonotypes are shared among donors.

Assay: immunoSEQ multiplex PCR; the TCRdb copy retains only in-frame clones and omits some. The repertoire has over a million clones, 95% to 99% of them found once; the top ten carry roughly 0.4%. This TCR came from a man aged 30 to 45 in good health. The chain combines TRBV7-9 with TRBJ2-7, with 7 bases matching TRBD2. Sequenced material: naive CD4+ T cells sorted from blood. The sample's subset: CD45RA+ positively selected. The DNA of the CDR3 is TGTGCCAGCAGCTTAGAACCGCGGGGGTTAAGCTCCTACGAGCAGTACTTC. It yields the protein CASSLEPRGLSSYEQYF.